These 15 T cell receptor beta chains share one sample of origin, sequenced in a study of blood T cell repertoires in COVID-19. The method was immunoSEQ multiplex PCR; TCRdb's version includes in-frame clones alone and lacks a portion of them. The sample records approximately 330,000 clones, roughly 90% being singletons. Sequencing used peripheral blood. All receptors derive from a woman between 35 and 50 years old with COVID-19, enrolled during active disease.

The chain employs TRBV3-1 (or the pseudogene TRBV3-2) and TRBJ1-6; TRBD1 is a possible D gene (6 bases). The CDR3 runs 14 residues. V lost 2 bases and J 11 bases, leaving 13 bases between the germline ends. Germline loops: CDR1 LGHDT, CDR2 YNNKEL (reference sequence). The CDR3 here is CASSQRDTRTPLHF. DNA for the CDR3: TGTGCCAGCAGCCAAAGGGACACGAGGACACCCCTCCACTTT.

V is TRBV6-4 and J is TRBJ2-1, with TRBD2 matching over 7 bases. The germline V gene has CDR1 MRHNA and CDR2 SNTAGT. This CDR3 comprises 15 residues. Germline trimming cut 2 bases from V and 6 bases from J; bases unmatched to any gene: 7. The chain's CDR3 is CASSDKGDYVNEQFF. CDR3 nucleotides: TGTGCCAGCAGTGACAAAGGGGACTACGTCAATGAGCAGTTCTTC.

The genes are TRBV5-5 and TRBJ1-1, with D perhaps TRBD1 (5 bases). The CDR3 spans 15 residues. The V end lost 1 base, the J end lost 3 bases, and 13 bases lay between the germline ends. Germline V CDR1 and CDR2: SGHKS, YYEKEE (reference sequence). The CDR3 nucleotides are TGTGCCAGCAGCTTGCAGGGTATTTTGGACACTGAAGCTTTCTTT. Translating it yields CASSLQGILDTEAFF.

CDR3 nucleotides: TGCGCCAGCAGCCTTCATCCCAACACGATAAACACTGAAGCTTTCTTT. Translated, it gives CASSLHPNTINTEAFF. The chain is built from TRBV4-1 and TRBJ1-1, with unresolved D. The CDR3 runs 16 residues. Trimming left V 4 bases short and J 2 bases short, with 17 bases between. Germline V gene sequence: CDR1 MGHRA, CDR2 YSYEKL.

This chain joins TRBV19 and TRBJ2-7, with TRBD1 matching 7 bases. Germline values: CDR1 LNHDA, CDR2 SQIVND (reference sequence). Germline trimming cut 3 bases from V and 0 bases from J; bases unmatched to any gene: 2. The CDR3 length is 14 residues. The CDR3 spells CASSMGQSSYEQYF. The CDR3 region has the DNA TGTGCCAGTAGTATGGGACAGAGCTCCTACGAGCAGTACTTC.

The chain couples TRBV28 to TRBJ2-6; a possible D gene is TRBD1 (7 bases). The CDR3 spans 19 residues. The V gene lost 3 bases and the J gene lost 0 bases, with 18 bases spanning the gap. Looked up from germline, CDR1 is MDHEN and CDR2 is SYDVKM. The CDR3 is CASSLEEGAPISGANVLTF. The CDR3 region has the DNA TGTGCCAGCAGTTTGGAGGAGGGGGCGCCTATCTCTGGGGCCAACGTCCTGACTTTC.

The chain couples TRBV27 to TRBJ2-5; 7 positions match TRBD1. J lost 2 bases, V lost 6 bases, and 12 bases had no gene match. The CDR3 is made up of 16 amino acids. The germline V gene encodes CDR1 MNHEY and CDR2 SMNVEV (reference sequence). The CDR3 bases are TGTGCCAGCAGGCAAAGGGACAGAGGAGTACAAGAGACCCAGTACTTC. It codes for CASRQRDRGVQETQYF.

The chain carries TRBV28 and TRBJ1-2; D is unresolved. This CDR3 contains 13 residues. The V gene lost 3 bases and the J gene lost 8 bases, with 13 bases spanning the gap. Germline V gives CDR1 MDHEN, CDR2 SYDVKM. In DNA, the CDR3 is TGTGCCAGCAGTTTGATATGGCTCAGGGGCTACACCTTC. Translation: CASSLIWLRGYTF.

The chain recombines TRBV5-8 with TRBJ2-1; D perhaps matches TRBD2 (5 bases). V was trimmed by 1 base and J by 3 bases, leaving 11 bases between them. CDR1 and CDR2 (germline): SGHTS, YDEGEE. This CDR3 has 15 residues. CDR3 sequence: CASSLRGGVYNEQFF. The CDR3 bases are TGTGCCAGCAGCTTGCGGGGTGGGGTCTACAATGAGCAGTTCTTC.

This clone appeared a few times. Other DNA sequences of this sample code for an identical CDR3. The V and J genes are TRBV9 and TRBJ2-7; TRBD1 agrees at 10 bases. J lost 4 bases, V lost 2 bases, and 3 bases had no gene match. This CDR3 spans 14 amino acids. The germline CDR1 and CDR2 sequences are SGDLS and YYNGEE. CDR3 protein: CASSVGQGTYEQYF. The CDR3 coding sequence is TGTGCCAGCAGCGTGGGACAGGGGACGTACGAGCAGTACTTC.

The genes are TRBV15 and TRBJ1-2, with TRBD1 as a possible D gene (6 bases). CDR1 LNHNV and CDR2 YYDKDF come from the germline V gene (reference sequence). Trimming took 3 bases from V and 7 from J, leaving 12 bases between them. This CDR3 spans 13 amino acids. DNA for the CDR3: TGTGCCACCAGCAGTCGGGGGGCCTCTGGCTACACCTTC. Protein: CATSSRGASGYTF.

The V gene is TRBV28, the J gene TRBJ1-1, with D uncertain. Per the germline V gene, CDR1 is MDHEN and CDR2 is SYDVKM. The V and J ends lost 5 bases and 2 bases respectively, with 6 bases between them. This CDR3 is built from 12 residues. The chain's CDR3 is CASSRTNTEAFF. In nucleotides, the CDR3 is TGTGCCAGCAGTCGTACTAACACTGAAGCTTTCTTT.

The chain couples TRBV6-1 to TRBJ1-5; D call uncertain. From germline, CDR1 is MNHNS and CDR2 SASEGT. Trimming cost V 0 bases and J 6 bases, with 12 bases left between them. CDR3 length: 15 amino acids. The CDR3 DNA sequence: TGTGCCAGCAGTGAAGCAGGAGGGCAGTTTCAGCCCCAGCATTTT. It codes for CASSEAGGQFQPQHF.

This chain joins TRBV7-8 and TRBJ2-1, with D perhaps given as TRBD1 or TRBD2 (6 bases each). The CDR3 length is 16 residues. The germline V and J ends were trimmed by 5 bases and 0 bases, with 14 bases remaining between them. Germline V gene sequence: CDR1 SGHVS, CDR2 FQNEAQ. The CDR3 reads CASSRGGGNSYNEQFF. CDR3 bases: TGTGCCAGCAGCCGAGGAGGGGGAAACTCCTACAATGAGCAGTTCTTC.

DNA for the CDR3: TGTGCCAGCAGCTGGGGACCGGGACAGGTTAATGAAAAACTGTTTTTT. As protein: CASSWGPGQVNEKLFF. The V gene is TRBV13, the J gene TRBJ1-4; 8 bases map to TRBD1. The germline CDR1 and CDR2 sequences are PRHDT and FYEKMQ (reference sequence). The CDR3 contains 16 residues. Trimming removed 4 bases from V and 4 bases from J; junction bases left unmatched: 8.